These T cell receptor beta chains were read from a single sample in a study of blood T cell repertoires in COVID-19. The protocol was immunoSEQ multiplex PCR, while the TCRdb copy is restricted to in-frame clones and leaves out a portion. The sample lists 200,000 or so clones; just under 90% were seen once. Material for sequencing was peripheral blood. The receptors were sampled from a man aged 25 to 45 with COVID-19, enrolled during active disease. Both conserved end residues are part of each CDR3. A D gene is named only where the DNA matches it firmly. Expanded clones get a size class; other rows say once, few or many, or leave the size out.

clone_size	d_call	v_call	cdr3_length	j_call	cdr3_aa	cdr3_nt
-	-	TRBV19	12	TRBJ1-2	CASRVQGLGYTF	TGTGCCAGTAGGGTACAGGGTCTTGGCTACACCTTC
once	-	TRBV27	12	TRBJ1-5	CASSFTGQPQHF	TGTGCCAGCAGTTTTACAGGGCAGCCCCAGCATTTT
-	TRBD1	TRBV28	13	TRBJ2-7	CASSPDRAYEQYF	TGTGCCAGCAGTCCCGACAGGGCCTACGAGCAGTACTTC
once	-	TRBV5-1	14	TRBJ1-1	CASTTQGMETEAFF	TGCGCCAGCACCACCCAGGGGATGGAGACTGAAGCTTTCTTT
-	TRBD1	TRBV19	15	TRBJ1-6	CASSIGTGVGPPLHF	TGTGCCAGTAGTATCGGGACAGGCGTTGGGCCACCCCTCCACTTT
-	-	TRBV11-3	14	TRBJ1-2	CASSWTRDCSGYTF	TGTGCCAGCAGCTGGACTCGGGACTGTAGTGGCTACACCTTC
-	-	TRBV27	14	TRBJ1-1	CASSLSVAGPEAFF	TGTGCCAGCAGTTTATCGGTGGCAGGTCCTGAAGCTTTCTTT
-	-	TRBV7-9	14	TRBJ1-1	CASSLIESPPEAFF	TGTGCCAGCAGCTTAATAGAAAGCCCCCCTGAAGCTTTCTTT
-	TRBD2	TRBV5-6	16	TRBJ2-3	CASSRIGGSGVDTQYF	TGTGCCAGCAGCCGCATCGGCGGGAGTGGGGTAGATACGCAGTATTTT
few	TRBD1	TRBV7-9	15	TRBJ2-7	CASSPWTGAIYEQYF	TGTGCCAGCAGCCCATGGACAGGGGCTATCTACGAGCAGTACTTC
once	-	TRBV2	15	TRBJ1-1	CASSEYTGINTEAFF	TGTGCCAGCAGCGAATATACAGGAATTAACACTGAAGCTTTCTTT
-	-	TRBV9	14	TRBJ2-3	CASSVDGSTDTQYF	TGTGCCAGCAGCGTAGACGGTTCCACAGATACGCAGTATTTT
-	-	TRBV6-2/TRBV6-3	14	TRBJ1-5	CASSPTEGFQPQHF	TGTGCCAGCAGCCCGACGGAGGGTTTCCAGCCCCAGCATTTT
-	TRBD1	TRBV5-4	13	TRBJ1-1	CASSWTGGTEAFF	TGTGCCAGCAGCTGGACAGGGGGGACTGAAGCTTTCTTT
few	-	TRBV4-3	14	TRBJ2-1	CASSPTPVDDEQFF	TGCGCCAGCAGTCCGACACCGGTTGACGATGAGCAGTTCTTC
-	TRBD1	TRBV7-2	14	TRBJ1-2	CASSWGQGEAGYTF	TGTGCCAGCAGCTGGGGACAGGGGGAGGCCGGCTACACCTTC
-	TRBD1	TRBV28	12	TRBJ1-2	CASSTGTGVPTF	TGTGCCAGCAGCACCGGGACAGGGGTGCCCACCTTC
-	TRBD2	TRBV4-3	17	TRBJ2-3	CASSQEATSGSTDTQYF	TGCGCCAGCAGCCAAGAGGCGACTAGCGGGAGCACAGATACGCAGTATTTT
-	-	TRBV4-3	15	TRBJ1-1	CASSHERGMNTEAFF	TGCGCCAGCAGCCATGAAAGGGGTATGAACACTGAAGCTTTCTTT